A selection of T cell receptor beta chains follows, all from one sample in a study of technical replicates of blood from a handful of donors. Produced via immunoSEQ multiplex PCR; TCRdb's table is partial and in-frame only. There are about 82,000 clones in the sample; 96% occur only once, and approximately 0.39% lies in the top ten. The sequencing input was T cells isolated from PBMCs. The receptor set was obtained from a human donor in good health. The CDR3 runs from the conserved cysteine through the conserved F or W. Each record gives: CDR3 protein, CDR3 DNA, J gene, D gene, V gene, clone size. The D gene is left open where the match is weak. Only some rows state a clone size, as once, few, many or a class for expanded clones.

CAWSQGLAADTQYF	TGTGCCTGGAGTCAGGGACTAGCAGCAGATACGCAGTATTTT	TRBJ2-3	TRBD2	TRBV30	-
CAISEAGADTQYF	TGTGCCATCAGTGAAGCGGGAGCAGATACGCAGTATTTT	TRBJ2-3	TRBD2	TRBV10-3	-
CASSLGTVNYGYTF	TGCGCCAGCAGCTTAGGGACAGTTAACTATGGCTACACCTTC	TRBJ1-2	TRBD1	TRBV5-1	-
CASSYLGLAGLTGELFF	TGTGCCAGCAGCTACTTGGGACTAGCGGGACTAACCGGGGAGCTGTTTTTT	TRBJ2-2	TRBD2	TRBV7-3	-
CASGSGGRGYGYTF	TGTGCCAGCGGATCAGGGGGCCGGGGCTATGGCTACACCTTC	TRBJ1-2	TRBD1	TRBV28	-
CASREDRGENTEAFF	TGTGCCAGCAGGGAGGACAGGGGTGAGAACACTGAAGCTTTCTTT	TRBJ1-1	TRBD1	TRBV6-5	-
CASSYRGQGHTEAFF	TGTGCCAGCAGTTACCGGGGACAGGGACACACTGAAGCTTTCTTT	TRBJ1-1	TRBD1	TRBV6-5	-
CASSLLNTGELFF	TGTGCCAGCAGCCTACTGAACACCGGGGAGCTGTTTTTT	TRBJ2-2	-	TRBV9	few
CASSYREFSTEAFF	TGTGCCAGCAGCTACCGGGAATTTAGCACTGAAGCTTTCTTT	TRBJ1-1	-	TRBV11-2	-
CASSETGTGGYEQYF	TGTGCCAGCAGTGAAACGGGGACAGGGGGCTACGAGCAGTACTTC	TRBJ2-7	TRBD1	TRBV6-1	-
CASSFVVGYNEQFF	TGTGCCAGCAGTTTTGTAGTTGGCTACAATGAGCAGTTCTTC	TRBJ2-1	-	TRBV28	-
CASSSGTGFEGSYEQYF	TGCGCCAGCAGCTCCGGGACAGGGTTTGAGGGATCCTACGAGCAGTACTTC	TRBJ2-7	TRBD1	TRBV5-1	-
CASSRDYTGELFF	TGTGCCAGCAGCCGGGATTACACCGGGGAGCTGTTTTTT	TRBJ2-2	-	TRBV2	once
CASTLAGSSTDTQYF	TGTGCCAGCACCCTAGCGGGAAGTAGCACAGATACGCAGTATTTT	TRBJ2-3	TRBD2	TRBV7-3	-
CASSFGLFAAYEQYF	TGTGCCAGCAGCTTCGGACTATTTGCGGCCTACGAGCAGTACTTC	TRBJ2-7	-	TRBV7-2	-
CASSETTGSNQPQHF	TGTGCCAGTAGTGAGACGACAGGGAGCAATCAGCCCCAGCATTTT	TRBJ1-5	TRBD1	TRBV19	-
CASSYSKVAGGNTIYF	TGTGCCAGCAGTTACTCGAAGGTGGCGGGTGGAAACACCATATATTTT	TRBJ1-3	-	TRBV6-5	-
CASSRTGDEQYF	TGTGCCAGCAGCCGGACAGGGGACGAGCAGTACTTC	TRBJ2-7	TRBD1	TRBV6-5	-
CASSLAGVVSGELFF	TGTGCCAGCAGCTTGGCCGGGGTGGTGTCCGGGGAGCTGTTTTTT	TRBJ2-2	-	TRBV5-4	-
CASRTIGDRDYEQYF	TGTGCCAGCAGGACTATAGGGGACAGGGACTACGAGCAGTACTTC	TRBJ2-7	TRBD1	TRBV2	-
CRVYTGTGDTEAFF	TGCAGGGTTTACACCGGGACAGGGGACACTGAAGCTTTCTTT	TRBJ1-1	TRBD1	TRBV29-1	few
CASSLGQGVVTEAFF	TGTGCCAGCAGCTTAGGGCAGGGGGTCGTCACTGAAGCTTTCTTT	TRBJ1-1	TRBD1	TRBV7-2	-
CASSLGTSGSTDTQYF	TGTGCCAGCAGCTTAGGGACTAGCGGGAGCACAGATACGCAGTATTTT	TRBJ2-3	TRBD2	TRBV7-2	-
CAWSVPQGDLSNQPQHF	TGTGCCTGGAGTGTCCCACAGGGGGATTTGAGCAATCAGCCCCAGCATTTT	TRBJ1-5	TRBD1	TRBV30	-
CASSKGRGGLPSSYEQYF	TGTGCCAGCAGCAAAGGGAGGGGTGGGCTTCCGAGCTCCTACGAGCAGTACTTC	TRBJ2-7	TRBD2	TRBV7-2	-
CASSDLNEQFF	TGTGCCAGCAGTGACCTCAATGAGCAGTTCTTC	TRBJ2-1	-	TRBV6-1	-
CASSLEWATTEAFF	TGTGCCAGCAGCTTGGAGTGGGCAACCACTGAAGCTTTCTTT	TRBJ1-1	-	TRBV5-5	few
CASSPVAGGPPYNEQFF	TGTGCCAGCAGCCCCGTAGCGGGAGGGCCCCCCTACAATGAGCAGTTCTTC	TRBJ2-1	TRBD2	TRBV4-2	once
CASSSETGSNEKLFF	TGTGCCAGCAGCTCAGAGACAGGGTCTAATGAAAAACTGTTTTTT	TRBJ1-4	TRBD1	TRBV7-9	once
CASSLEQGANGYTF	TGTGCCAGCAGCTTGGAACAGGGGGCGAATGGCTACACCTTC	TRBJ1-2	TRBD1	TRBV5-4	-
CASNPGGASGRIGHEQFF	TGTGCCAGCAACCCCGGAGGGGCTAGCGGGAGAATCGGCCATGAGCAGTTCTTC	TRBJ2-1	TRBD2	TRBV25-1	-
CASSPRTGTSTDTQYF	TGTGCCAGCAGCCCGAGGACAGGAACTAGCACAGATACGCAGTATTTT	TRBJ2-3	TRBD1	TRBV7-9	-
CASSGTMGYTF	TGTGCCAGCAGTGGGACAATGGGCTACACCTTC	TRBJ1-2	-	TRBV25-1	-
CATSRDHSYEQYF	TGTGCCACCAGCAGAGATCATAGTTACGAGCAGTACTTC	TRBJ2-7	-	TRBV15	once
CSASRQETQYF	TGCAGTGCTAGTCGCCAAGAGACCCAGTACTTC	TRBJ2-5	-	TRBV20-1	-
CASRWWAIGNTEAFF	TGTGCCAGCAGATGGTGGGCAATCGGGAACACTGAAGCTTTCTTT	TRBJ1-1	-	TRBV5-6	-
CASSLFGQGNTEAFF	TGTGCCAGCAGTTTATTCGGACAGGGGAACACTGAAGCTTTCTTT	TRBJ1-1	TRBD1	TRBV27	-
CASSQVGQANYEQYF	TGCGCCAGCAGCCAAGTGGGACAGGCGAACTACGAGCAGTACTTC	TRBJ2-7	TRBD1	TRBV4-3	-
CAWKSLGQGGTEQYF	TGTGCCTGGAAAAGTCTGGGACAGGGAGGAACCGAGCAGTACTTC	TRBJ2-7	TRBD1	TRBV30	-
CASREQNYGYTF	TGTGCCAGCCGCGAACAGAACTATGGCTACACCTTC	TRBJ1-2	-	TRBV2	-
CASSPGREKLYEQYF	TGTGCCAGCTCACCAGGAAGGGAGAAACTCTACGAGCAGTACTTC	TRBJ2-7	-	TRBV27	-
CASSLGGNRVAFF	TGTGCCAGCAGCTTAGGAGGGAACAGGGTAGCTTTCTTT	TRBJ1-1	-	TRBV11-3	-
CASSQQGAFEQYF	TGTGCCAGCTCACAGCAGGGGGCGTTCGAGCAGTACTTC	TRBJ2-7	TRBD1	TRBV18	-
CASSQRQGTDTQYF	TGCGCCAGCAGCCAGAGACAGGGCACAGATACGCAGTATTTT	TRBJ2-3	-	TRBV4-1	once
CASSLSSPSYGYTF	TGTGCCAGCAGTTTATCGTCCCCCTCCTATGGCTACACCTTC	TRBJ1-2	-	TRBV27	-
CASRLQRGNQPQHF	TGTGCCAGCAGGCTTCAGCGAGGCAATCAGCCCCAGCATTTT	TRBJ1-5	-	TRBV6-5	-
CASSSGRTHTQYF	TGTGCCAGCAGTTCTGGGAGGACTCATACGCAGTATTTT	TRBJ2-3	-	TRBV27	once
CASWRQGVYEQYF	TGTGCCAGCTGGCGACAGGGGGTGTACGAGCAGTACTTC	TRBJ2-7	TRBD1	TRBV27	-